This TCR beta chain is from a study of beta chain features in type 1 diabetes. Study-wide findings and caveats: In comparison with healthy donors, patients had naive, central memory and Treg TCRB repertoires that appeared more similar. Type 1 diabetes patients had moderately but significantly shorter TCRB CDR3s in all four CD4+ subsets. Fewer insertions but more deletions were seen at VDJ junctions in type 1 diabetes patients.

The V gene's germline CDR1 is MDHEN and CDR2 SYDVKM. The CDR3 contains 11 residues. Trimming removed 6 bases at V and 9 bases at J, with 10 bases between. Of the isolated RNA, all was reverse transcribed, and so the sequenced material was expressed TCRB transcripts. Roughly 3.57 million reads on average were seen across naive, central memory and regulatory T cell samples. Libraries were prepared by immunoSEQ multiplex PCR; TCRdb keeps only in-frame clonotypes and omits some of them. This table has hundreds of thousands of clones, over 12% appearing once. With regard to this clone: Its target is not known.

The TCR sequence derives from a man younger than 30 with type 1 diabetes. Input material: naive CD4+ T cells from blood. The chain uses TRBV28 and TRBJ2-3; D not resolved. Here the CDR3 reads CASSTIGTQYF. The DNA for the CDR3 is TGTGCCAGCAGCACTATAGGCACGCAGTATTTT.